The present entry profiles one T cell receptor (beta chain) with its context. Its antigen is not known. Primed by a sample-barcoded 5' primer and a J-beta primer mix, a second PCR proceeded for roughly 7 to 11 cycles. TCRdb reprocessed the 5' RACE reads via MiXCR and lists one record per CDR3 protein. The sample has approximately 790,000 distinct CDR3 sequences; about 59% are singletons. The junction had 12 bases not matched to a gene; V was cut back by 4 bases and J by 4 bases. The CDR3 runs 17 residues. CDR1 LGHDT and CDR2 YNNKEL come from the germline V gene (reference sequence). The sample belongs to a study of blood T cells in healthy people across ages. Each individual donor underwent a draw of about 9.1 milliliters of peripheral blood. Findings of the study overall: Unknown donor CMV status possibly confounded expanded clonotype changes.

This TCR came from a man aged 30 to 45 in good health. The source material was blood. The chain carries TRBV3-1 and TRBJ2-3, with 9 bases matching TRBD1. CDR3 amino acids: CASSLPKGTGTPDTQYF. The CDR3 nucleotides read TGTGCCAGCAGCCTCCCAAAGGGGACAGGGACCCCAGATACGCAGTATTTT.